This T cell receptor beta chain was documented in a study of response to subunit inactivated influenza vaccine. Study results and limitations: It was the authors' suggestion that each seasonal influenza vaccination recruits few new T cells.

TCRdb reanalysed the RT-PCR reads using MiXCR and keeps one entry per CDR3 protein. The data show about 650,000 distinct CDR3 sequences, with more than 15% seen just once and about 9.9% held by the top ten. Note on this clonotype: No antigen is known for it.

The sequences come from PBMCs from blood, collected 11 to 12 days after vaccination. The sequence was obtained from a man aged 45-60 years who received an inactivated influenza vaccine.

The CDR3 sequence: CASSPSGRNQPQHF. The CDR3 DNA reads TGTGCCAGCAGCCCCTCCGGACGCAATCAGCCCCAGCATTTT. The chain combines TRBV6-1 with TRBJ1-5, with D unresolved. CDR3 length equals 14 residues. Germline loops: CDR1 MNHNS, CDR2 SASEGT. With 6 bases removed from V and 2 bases from J, the gap between germline ends came to 11 bases.